These 11 T cell receptor beta chains were all obtained from the same sample, sequenced in a study of cytomegalovirus exposure and HLA in healthy donors. The PCR ran on 60 Vbeta and 13 Jbeta primers. TCRdb's table, derived via immunoSEQ multiplex PCR, lists solely in-frame clones and lacks some. The sample has approximately 190,000 clones; roughly 76% are singletons. Sequenced input: PBMCs. Every receptor here comes from a man in his forties or fifties in good health and CMV-seropositive.

This clone was counted once. The chain has TRBV6-6 and TRBJ2-5; TRBD2 aligns across 12 bases. J gave up 0 bases and V 5 bases, and 4 bases lay outside the gene matches. CDR1 and CDR2 (germline): MNHNY, SVGAGI (reference sequence). The CDR3 extends over 16 amino acids. The CDR3 is CASSGLAGTYQETQYF. CDR3 bases: TGTGCCAGCAGTGGACTAGCGGGGACGTACCAAGAGACCCAGTACTTC.

V and J are TRBV7-3 and TRBJ2-3; 9 bases map to TRBD2. Trimming at V came to 5 bases and at J to 0 bases, leaving 12 bases not matched to a gene. Germline values: CDR1 SGHTA, CDR2 FQGTGA. The length of the CDR3 is 18 residues. CDR3: CASSPSSGGPLSTDTQYF. DNA for the CDR3: TGTGCCAGCAGCCCAAGTAGCGGGGGCCCCCTCAGCACAGATACGCAGTATTTT.

V gene TRBV5-1 combines with J gene TRBJ2-7, with 9 bases aligning to TRBD1. There are 15 residues in the CDR3. Germline V gene data show CDR1 as SGHRS and CDR2 as YFSETQ. The ends lost 4 bases at V and 4 bases at J; junction bases unmatched: 9. The CDR3 reads CASSARTGARYEQYF. The CDR3 DNA reads TGCGCCAGCAGCGCAAGGACAGGGGCAAGGTACGAGCAGTACTTC.

The chain combines TRBV30 with TRBJ1-5; the match to TRBD1 covers 8 bases. V gave up 0 bases and J gave up 5 bases; unmatched junction bases: 9. Germline V gene lookup returns CDR1 GTSNPN and CDR2 SVGIG (reference sequence). The CDR3 totals 16 residues. The CDR3 DNA reads TGTGCCTGGAGTGTACCGGACAGGGTCCTCGATCAGCCCCAGCATTTT. Translating it yields CAWSVPDRVLDQPQHF.

The V and J genes are TRBV11-1 and TRBJ1-6; 9 nucleotides align to TRBD1. Looked up from germline, CDR1 is SGHAT and CDR2 is FQDESV (reference sequence). This CDR3 is built from 16 residues. Unmatched junction bases numbered 9, after V lost 5 bases and J lost 7 bases. Here the CDR3 DNA reads TGTGCCAGCAGCCCAGAGACAGGGGGAGTCAATTCACCCCTCCACTTT. Residues: CASSPETGGVNSPLHF.

In DNA, the CDR3 is TGTGCCAGCAGTCACCTCGGGGGAAGTCAGCCCCAGCATTTT. Protein product: CASSHLGGSQPQHF. The genes are TRBV6-5 and TRBJ1-5; the D gene is possibly TRBD1 (5 bases). The germline gives CDR1 MNHEY, CDR2 SVGAGI. The length of the CDR3 is 14 residues. Trimming left V 5 bases short and J 6 bases short, with 14 bases between.

The chain links TRBV2 to TRBJ2-5; 10 nucleotides agree with TRBD2. V shed 8 bases, J shed 3 bases, and the junction held 9 bases outside the gene matches. This CDR3 comprises 15 residues. Germline V gene lookup returns CDR1 SNHLY and CDR2 FYNNEI. DNA of the CDR3: TGTGCCAGCGAAAAAGCGGGGGGGGGCGAAGAGACCCAGTACTTC. It specifies CASEKAGGGEETQYF.

The gene calls are TRBV6-1 and TRBJ2-7; the D gene is possibly TRBD2 (5 bases). The CDR3 totals 11 residues. Trimming took 6 bases from V and 7 from J, leaving 10 bases between them. From germline, CDR1 is MNHNS and CDR2 SASEGT. DNA of the CDR3: TGTGCCAGCAGAGGCGGGTGGGAGCAGTACTTC. It codes for CASRGGWEQYF.

The rearrangement joins TRBV6-1 to TRBJ1-4, with a possible D match to TRBD1 (6 bases). The germline V gene has CDR1 MNHNS and CDR2 SASEGT. Trimming removed 6 bases at V and 6 bases at J, with 14 bases between. There are 14 residues in the CDR3. Written as DNA, the CDR3 is TGTGCCAGCAGATACAGGGTTGGCGATGAAAAACTGTTTTTT. This gives the protein CASRYRVGDEKLFF.

This clone appeared a few times. CDR3 amino acids: CASSPLGSGGELFF. DNA for the CDR3: TGTGCCAGCAGCCCTCTAGGAAGTGGCGGGGAGCTGTTTTTT. V is TRBV11-3 and J is TRBJ2-2; D call uncertain. CDR1 is SGHNT and CDR2 is YENEEA in the germline V gene. The V and J ends lost 5 bases and 7 bases respectively, with 14 bases between them. The CDR3 spans 14 residues.

This chain connects TRBV30 to TRBJ2-2; TRBD2 matches at 11 bases. Losses at the gene ends were 2 bases for V and 4 bases for J; bases not matched to a gene: 15. The germline gives CDR1 GTSNPN, CDR2 SVGIG (reference sequence). CDR3 length: 19 residues. Here the CDR3 DNA reads TGTGCCTGGAGTAGAGTAGGGGTAGCGGGGGGGCCGGGCACCGGGGAGCTGTTTTTT. It translates to CAWSRVGVAGGPGTGELFF.